This T cell receptor (beta chain) was sequenced for a study of T cells in Graves' hyperthyroidism and ophthalmopathy. Study-level information: At the time of initial diagnosis and before any treatment, peripheral blood was collected. Study-wide points: Ophthalmopathy was predicted by the model a median of approximately 6 months ahead of onset. Most clonotypes expanded in thyroid above 0.001 were likewise present in blood.

Exclusion followed for patients with uncontrolled infection, other autoimmune disease, pregnancy or lactation. This CDR3 is 14 amino acids long. V was trimmed by 6 bases and J by 5 bases, leaving 14 bases between them. The germline CDR1 and CDR2 sequences are MNHNS and SASEGT. From RNA transcripts, TCR beta CDR3 regions were amplified. First-round RT-PCR with HTBI primers amplified the TCR CDR3 region. TCRdb re-derived calls from the multiplex PCR reads in MiXCR, one entry per CDR3 protein. The sample includes approximately 400,000 distinct CDR3 sequences, around 13% of them seen just once. This clonotype was recorded many times. The target antigen is unknown.

The chain is built from TRBV6-1 and TRBJ2-1; D perhaps matches TRBD1 (6 bases). The clonotype comes from a woman aged 60 to 75 with Graves' hyperthyroidism. Source material: blood. CDR3 nucleotides: TGTGCCAGCAGGAGGGGGAATGGGGACAATGAGCAGTTCTTC. It specifies CASRRGNGDNEQFF.